The clone carrying this T cell receptor beta chain was counted a single time. Trimming took 0 bases from V and 13 from J, leaving 20 bases between them. The CDR3 runs 15 residues. Germline V gene lookup returns CDR1 SGDLS and CDR2 YYNGEE. Data came from immunoSEQ multiplex PCR; TCRdb stores just in-frame clones and leaves some out. This table holds about 53,000 clones, about 87% found once. The entry originates in a study of blood T cell repertoires in COVID-19. The wider study: Nucleic acid was either cDNA or gDNA, and it came from T cells, B-cell-depleted T cells, or PBMCs.

The sample taken for sequencing was peripheral blood. The source of this sequence is a man aged 45-65 years with acute or convalescent COVID-19. The chain uses TRBV9 and TRBJ2-1; D possibly corresponds to TRBD2 (7 bases). Written as DNA, the CDR3 is TGTGCCAGCAGCGTAGCTACTGGCGGGGGCCCCCATCAGTTCTTC. It translates to CASSVATGGGPHQFF. The entire variable domain, with the rest obtained from reference TRBV9 and TRBJ2-1, is as follows: DSGVTQTPKHLITATGQRVTLRCSPRSGDLSVYWYQQSLDQGLQFLIQYYNGEERAKGNILERFSAQQFPDLHSELNLSSLELGDSALYFCASSVATGGGPHQFFGPGTRLTVL.